The 15 T cell receptor beta chains listed next were all sequenced from one sample in a study of T cell responses to AZD1222 COVID-19 vaccine (dated by TCRdb to about 2021). Library construction relied on the immunoSEQ multiplex PCR assay. The table comes from immuneACCESS by way of TCRdb, which keeps in-frame sequences with V and J called. Part of the clones is missing from these tables; in studies checked, under half for an unresolved V gene and the rest for unknown reasons. The sample table contains around 120,000 clones; only one count was recorded for 80% to 95% of them. Of the sample, around 1.1% falls within the top ten clones. The time point label corresponds to: about 28 days (+/-7) after the second vaccine dose. This specimen was peripheral blood, taken 28 days after the second AZD1222 dose. The receptors stem from an adult who received the AZD1222 COVID-19 vaccine.

Regarding this clone: Germline and junction disagree at one end, which may indicate a read error. The rearrangement joins TRBV7-2 to TRBJ2-5; D unresolved. Germline CDR1 is SGHTA and CDR2 is FQGNSA. This CDR3 spans 11 amino acids. CDR3 in DNA: TGTGCCAGCAGCTCCCAAAAGACCCAGTACTTC. Translating it yields CASSSQKTQYF.

This sequence joins TRBV5-1 and TRBJ2-1; D unclear. The CDR3 is 13 amino acids. Germline V gives CDR1 SGHRS, CDR2 YFSETQ. The V end was cut by 2 bases, the J end by 5 bases, with 8 bases between. The CDR3: CASSFVRNNEQFF. The CDR3 DNA sequence: TGCGCCAGCAGCTTCGTACGGAACAATGAGCAGTTCTTC. Complete variable domain (other parts from reference TRBV5-1 and TRBJ2-1): KAGVTQTPRYLIKTRGQQVTLSCSPISGHRSVSWYQQTPGQGLQFLFEYFSETQRNKGNFPGRFSGRQFSNSRSEMNVSTLELGDSALYLCASSFVRNNEQFFGPGTRLTVL.

The V gene is TRBV29-1, the J gene TRBJ2-3; D unresolved. In germline, CDR1 is SQVTM, CDR2 ANQGSEA. The CDR3 runs to 13 residues. V lost 6 bases and J 1 base, leaving 11 bases between the germline ends. The CDR3 protein is CSVRETRTDTQYF. CDR3 in DNA: TGCAGCGTCCGAGAGACCCGCACAGATACGCAGTATTTT.

A few counts support this clone. The chain combines TRBV9 with TRBJ1-2, with D uncertain. The V gene's germline CDR1 is SGDLS and CDR2 YYNGEE. Trimming pared 0 bases from V and 4 bases from J, leaving 13 bases between. This CDR3 has 15 amino acids. DNA for the CDR3: TGTGCCAGCAGCGTAGGAACCGTTTCCAGCTATGGCTACACCTTC. Its protein is CASSVGTVSSYGYTF. The complete variable domain, with remaining parts taken from reference TRBV9 and TRBJ1-2, reads DSGVTQTPKHLITATGQRVTLRCSPRSGDLSVYWYQQSLDQGLQFLIQYYNGEERAKGNILERFSAQQFPDLHSELNLSSLELGDSALYFCASSVGTVSSYGYTFGSGTRLTVV.

This clone appeared a few times. This chain uses TRBV11-3 with TRBJ1-1, with D unclear. The CDR3 sequence is 15 residues long. V was trimmed by 0 bases and J by 1 base, leaving 9 bases between them. The germline V gene has CDR1 SGHNT and CDR2 YENEEA. The DNA for the CDR3 is TGTGCCAGCAGCTTAGAGCCGGGATGGAACACTGAAGCTTTCTTT. This codes for CASSLEPGWNTEAFF.

V is TRBV6-2 or TRBV6-3 and J is TRBJ2-6, with a possible D match to TRBD1 (7 bases). The V end was cut by 1 base, the J end by 12 bases, with 16 bases between. CDR3 size: 15 residues. Germline V gene sequence: CDR1 MNHEY, CDR2 SVGEGT. CDR3 region: CASSYLVAGQSVLTF. CDR3 bases: TGTGCCAGCAGTTACTTGGTTGCGGGACAGTCCGTCCTGACTTTC.

This rearrangement joins TRBV18 to TRBJ1-3; D gene unclear. Germline lookup yields CDR1 KGHSH and CDR2 LQKENI. CDR3 length: 15 amino acids. The V end was cut by 2 bases, the J end by 0 bases, with 8 bases between. The CDR3 DNA reads TGTGCCAGCTCACCATCCTACACCTCTGGAAACACCATATATTTT. This sequence encodes CASSPSYTSGNTIYF.

The chain joins TRBV6-5 to TRBJ2-3; 9 positions match TRBD2. The CDR3 runs to 14 residues. Trimming took 6 bases from V and 3 from J; bases not matched to a gene: 4. CDR1 and CDR2 from the germline V gene are MNHEY and SVGAGI. The CDR3 nucleotides read TGTGCCAGCAGCGTCAGCGGGGGGACAGATACGCAGTATTTT. Its translation is CASSVSGGTDTQYF.

This rearrangement joins TRBV5-1 to TRBJ1-2; D perhaps matches TRBD1 (5 bases). Between the trimmed V and J ends, which lost 1 base and 8 bases, there was a span of 12 bases. The CDR3 has 13 residues. Germline-derived CDR1 and CDR2 are SGHRS and YFSETQ. CDR3 nucleotide sequence: TGCGCCAGCAGCTTGTCAGGGAGGGACGGCTACACCTTC. Translation gives CASSLSGRDGYTF.

This chain connects TRBV15 to TRBJ1-6; tentative D call: TRBD1 (6 bases). This CDR3 comprises 13 residues. Per germline, CDR1 LNHNV and CDR2 YYDKDF (reference sequence). The V and J ends lost 9 bases and 10 bases respectively, with 16 bases between them. In nucleotides, the CDR3 is TGTGCCACTAGGATCGGGGGCTGGTCACCCCTCCACTTT. Its translation is CATRIGGWSPLHF. The entire variable domain, with the rest obtained from reference TRBV15 and TRBJ1-6, is as follows: DAMVIQNPRYQVTQFGKPVTLSCSQTLNHNVMYWYQQKSSQAPKLLFHYYDKDFNNEADTPDNFQSRRPNTSFCFLDIRSPGLGDTAMYLCATRIGGWSPLHFGNGTRLTVT.

The gene calls are TRBV27 and TRBJ2-1; TRBD1 or TRBD2 may be the D gene (6 bases each). Trimming cost V 1 base and J 7 bases, with 17 bases left between them. The CDR3 runs 16 residues. The germline gives CDR1 MNHEY, CDR2 SMNVEV (reference sequence). CDR3 in amino acids: CASSLYGGAGRNEQFF. CDR3 nucleotides: TGTGCCAGCAGTTTATATGGGGGCGCGGGGCGTAATGAGCAGTTCTTC.

The CDR3 nucleotides are TGTGCCACCCGGCTTACTAGCGGGGGGAACGGAGATACGCAGTATTTT. It codes for CATRLTSGGNGDTQYF. V gene TRBV2 combines with J gene TRBJ2-3; 12 bases are shared with TRBD2. This CDR3 region has 16 residues. Trimming removed 10 bases from V and 5 bases from J; junction bases left unmatched: 13. Germline-derived CDR1 and CDR2 are SNHLY and FYNNEI. The variable domain in full, with the rest retrieved from reference TRBV2 and TRBJ2-3, is EPEVTQTPSHQVTQMGQEVILRCVPISNHLYFYWYRQILGQKVEFLVSFYNNEISEKSEIFDDQFSVERPDGSNFTLKIRSTKLEDSAMYFCATRLTSGGNGDTQYFGPGTRLTVL.

This sequence joins TRBV28 and TRBJ2-3, with a tentative D call TRBD1 (5 bases). The CDR3 covers 14 residues. Trimming shortened V by 3 bases and J by 1 base, and 8 bases separated the two germline ends. Per the germline V gene, CDR1 is MDHEN and CDR2 is SYDVKM. The CDR3 is CASSFDSRTDTQYF. The CDR3 bases are TGTGCCAGCAGTTTCGACAGTCGCACAGATACGCAGTATTTT.

This sequence joins TRBV6-5 and TRBJ1-5; no clear D gene. CDR3 length: 13 amino acids. V was trimmed by 7 bases and J by 5 bases, leaving 12 bases between them. In germline, CDR1 is MNHEY, CDR2 SVGAGI. The CDR3 sequence: CASTRAGDQPQHF. CDR3 DNA: TGTGCCAGCACCCGGGCCGGCGATCAGCCCCAGCATTTT.

The V and J genes are TRBV28 and TRBJ1-6, with unresolved D. Germline CDR1 MDHEN, CDR2 SYDVKM. V lost 10 bases to trimming and J lost 10 bases, with 20 bases between them. The CDR3 totals 14 residues. CDR3 DNA sequence: TGTGCCACCCTTTTAAGCTCGGAAAGCTCACCCCTCCACTTT. Its translation is CATLLSSESSPLHF.